A selection of T cell receptor beta chains follows, all from one sample in a study of cytomegalovirus exposure and HLA in healthy donors. Profiling relied on immunoSEQ multiplex PCR, and the TCRdb table lists in-frame clones only, not all of them. The table lists over 150,000 clones, about 90% of them singletons, with 3% in the top ten. The sample taken for sequencing was PBMCs. These receptors were obtained from a young woman in good health and CMV-seropositive. Both conserved end residues are part of each CDR3. A D gene is named only where the DNA matches it firmly. A row's size may be missing; if present it is once, few, many or a size class.

. | . | TRBJ2-7 | TRBV7-9 | TGTGCCAGCAGCCCTCCTGTGGACACTTCCTACGAGCAGTACTTC | CASSPPVDTSYEQYF
. | TRBD1 | TRBJ2-2 | TRBV5-1 | TGCGCCAGCAGCGAGGGGACAGGGATCGTTGGGGAGCTGTTTTTT | CASSEGTGIVGELFF
. | TRBD2 | TRBJ2-1 | TRBV4-2 | TGTGCCAGCAGCCCCAGGACTAGCGGGAGGTATGAGCAGTTCTTC | CASSPRTSGRYEQFF
. | TRBD2 | TRBJ2-2 | TRBV19 | TGTGCCAGTGCACCGGGACTAGCGGTTCTCCGGGAGCTGTTTTTT | CASAPGLAVLRELFF
. | TRBD1 | TRBJ2-1 | TRBV19 | TGTGCCAGTAGTATCTGGGACAGGGGCACTTCTGAGCAGTTCTTC | CASSIWDRGTSEQFF
few | TRBD1 | TRBJ1-2 | TRBV6-5 | TGTGCCAGCAGTCGACAGGGGCTTCGCTATGGCTACACCTTC | CASSRQGLRYGYTF
. | TRBD2 | TRBJ2-5 | TRBV27 | TGTGCCAGCCCCCCCCCGGCGGGAGGGCGCCCGGAGACCCAGTACTTC | CASPPPAGGRPETQYF
. | . | TRBJ2-1 | TRBV7-9 | TGTGCCAGCAGCCCTTCCGCCCCAGTCCCCTTCGATGAGCAGTTCTTC | CASSPSAPVPFDEQFF
. | TRBD2 | TRBJ2-4 | TRBV4-1 | TGCGCCAGCAGCCAAGTGGTACGGACTAGCGGGGGGGTAGGGAGAAACATTCAGTACTTC | CASSQVVRTSGGVGRNIQYF
. | TRBD1 | TRBJ2-6 | TRBV18 | TGTGCCAGCTCACCACAGAGAGACAGGGGGCCTGGGGCCAACGTCCTGACTTTC | CASSPQRDRGPGANVLTF
. | TRBD2 | TRBJ2-1 | TRBV4-1 | TGCGCCAGCAGCCAAGTTGCCGGACTAGCGGTTGAGCAGTTCTTC | CASSQVAGLAVEQFF
. | . | TRBJ2-1 | TRBV4-2 | TGTGCCAGCAGCCAACGCCCCCAGGGAAGCTCCTACAATGAGCAGTTCTTC | CASSQRPQGSSYNEQFF
. | . | TRBJ1-1 | TRBV4-3 | TGCGCCAGCAGCCAAGATCGAGGCGAGAACACTGAAGCTTTCTTT | CASSQDRGENTEAFF
few | . | TRBJ2-1 | TRBV7-9 | TGTGCCAGCAGCTTTTCAGGAAATGAGCAGTTCTTC | CASSFSGNEQFF
. | . | TRBJ1-1 | TRBV7-9 | TGTGCCAGCAGCTTACGAGGGGGGGCGAGCACTGAAGCTTTCTTT | CASSLRGGASTEAFF
. | . | TRBJ2-7 | TRBV15 | TGTGCCACCAGCAGAGATGGTCGGGGCTACGAGCAGTACTTC | CATSRDGRGYEQYF
. | . | TRBJ1-3 | TRBV4-3 | TGCGCCAGCAGCCAAGTTACAGCTGGAAACACCATATATTTT | CASSQVTAGNTIYF
. | TRBD1 | TRBJ2-7 | TRBV4-3 | TGCGCCAGCAGCCAAGATCCGGGGGGGACAGGGGACTCTAGGGAGCAGTACTTC | CASSQDPGGTGDSREQYF
. | . | TRBJ1-4 | TRBV28 | TGTGCCAGCCGGTCCGGGACTAATGAAAAACTGTTTTTT | CASRSGTNEKLFF
. | . | TRBJ2-1 | TRBV7-8 | TGTGCCAGCTCGACCTTCCCATCTGGGAGCAATGAGCAGTTCTTC | CASSTFPSGSNEQFF
. | . | TRBJ1-2 | TRBV7-9 | TGTGCCAGCAGCTTCGGGGGGCCTGGCTACACCTTC | CASSFGGPGYTF
. | TRBD2 | TRBJ2-5 | TRBV4-3 | TGCGCCAGCAGCCCTGAGGTGCCGGGAGGGCCACGGGAGACCCAGTACTTC | CASSPEVPGGPRETQYF
. | . | TRBJ1-1 | TRBV30 | TGTGCCTGGAGCCGTCTGGGCAGGTCCACTGAAGCTTTCTTT | CAWSRLGRSTEAFF
. | . | TRBJ1-2 | TRBV5-1 | TGCGCCAGCAGCTTGGGCCAGGGCCCGAATAACTATGGCTACACCTTC | CASSLGQGPNNYGYTF
. | . | TRBJ2-1 | TRBV18 | TGTGCCAGCTCACCACCGGGTGCGGCTTACAGGGAGCAGTTCTTC | CASSPPGAAYREQFF
. | TRBD1 | TRBJ1-2 | TRBV2 | TGTGCCAGCAGTCGGGACAGGGGTGATCATGGCTACACCTTC | CASSRDRGDHGYTF
. | TRBD1 | TRBJ1-5 | TRBV5-1 | TGCGCCAGCAGCTTGAGCCCAGGGGGCGGTGGCAATCAGCCCCAGCATTTT | CASSLSPGGGGNQPQHF
. | TRBD1 | TRBJ1-2 | TRBV6-6 | TGTGCCAGCAGGTCCGGGACAGGGGGCATCTATGGCTACACCTTC | CASRSGTGGIYGYTF
. | TRBD1 | TRBJ1-2 | TRBV19 | TGTGCCAGTAGTATAGGACGGGACAGGGGGCAATTTGGAGGCTACACCTTC | CASSIGRDRGQFGGYTF
once | TRBD1 | TRBJ1-2 | TRBV30 | TGTGCCTGGAGTGTACACAGGGGGCATGGCGGCTACACCTTC | CAWSVHRGHGGYTF
. | . | TRBJ1-2 | TRBV7-2 | TGTGCCCAAGGCAGGGGAAAGTTGGGTGGCTACACCTTC | CAQGRGKLGGYTF
. | . | TRBJ1-1 | TRBV6-5 | TGTGCCAGCAGTCTCGGCAGGCACACTGAAGCTTTCTTT | CASSLGRHTEAFF
once | . | TRBJ1-1 | TRBV19 | TGTGCCAGTAGCAAGACAGGGAACACTGAAGCTTTCTTT | CASSKTGNTEAFF
. | . | TRBJ2-3 | TRBV7-2 | TGTGCCAGCAGCCGGACAGGTGCGGGGAGGGATACGCAGTATTTT | CASSRTGAGRDTQYF
. | TRBD1 | TRBJ1-1 | TRBV28 | TGTGCCAGCCTAAAAAGACAGGGGGCGCTGGGGGCCGACACTGAAGCTTTCTTT | CASLKRQGALGADTEAFF
. | TRBD2 | TRBJ2-3 | TRBV14 | TGTGCCAGCAGCTCTGGACTAGCGGTTACGCAGTATTTT | CASSSGLAVTQYF
. | . | TRBJ2-5 | TRBV2 | TGTGCCAGCAGTGACTCCCACAGGATTATTGAGACCCAGTACTTC | CASSDSHRIIETQYF
. | . | TRBJ2-7 | TRBV7-2 | TGTGCCAGCAGCTTAGCCTTCCAGGGTGTGTCTAGCGTTACCTACGAGCAGTACTTC | CASSLAFQGVSSVTYEQYF
. | . | TRBJ2-7 | TRBV4-3 | TGCGCCAGCAGCCAAGATAAAGGGGTCTACGAGCAGTACTTC | CASSQDKGVYEQYF
. | TRBD1 | TRBJ1-2 | TRBV18 | TGTGCCAGCTCACCACCTACAGGGGCGACAGATGGCTACACCTTC | CASSPPTGATDGYTF
. | TRBD1 | TRBJ2-2 | TRBV29-1 | TGCAGCGTTGAAGAACAGGGGGCGAGGGAGCTGTTTTTT | CSVEEQGARELFF
. | . | TRBJ2-1 | TRBV14 | TGTGCCAGCAGCCAAGAGACTGCGGGTGGTGAGCAGTTCTTC | CASSQETAGGEQFF
. | . | TRBJ2-2 | TRBV6-6 | TGTGCCAGCAGTTACATATTGGGGGAGCTGTTTTTT | CASSYILGELFF
. | TRBD2 | TRBJ2-5 | TRBV18 | TGTGCCAGCTCACCACCGGGACTAGCGGGAGGGCCGAAAGAGACCCAGTACTTC | CASSPPGLAGGPKETQYF
. | TRBD1 | TRBJ2-2 | TRBV19 | TGTGCCAGTAGTGGCCGGGACAGGGGTTTTGTTCAGTCCGGGGAGCTGTTTTTT | CASSGRDRGFVQSGELFF
. | . | TRBJ1-1 | TRBV14 | TGTGCCAGCAGCCAAGGGGGGCACACTGAAGCTTTCTTT | CASSQGGHTEAFF
. | . | TRBJ2-1 | TRBV5-6 | TGTGCCAGCAGCTTGAACCCTAACCTATACAATGAGCAGTTCTTC | CASSLNPNLYNEQFF
. | . | TRBJ1-2 | TRBV7-2 | TGTGCCAGCAGCCGGGCGGGGAGGGGCTACACCTTC | CASSRAGRGYTF
. | . | TRBJ2-3 | TRBV7-2 | TGTGCCAGCAGCTTAGACGGGGAATTCGCGGATACGCAGTATTTT | CASSLDGEFADTQYF
. | . | TRBJ1-6 | TRBV11-1 | TGTGCCAGCAGCCGGGGGGATAATTCACCCCTCCACTTT | CASSRGDNSPLHF
few | TRBD1 | TRBJ1-6 | TRBV19 | TGTGCCAGTGGTCGGGACAGCAATTCACCCCTCCACTTT | CASGRDSNSPLHF
. | . | TRBJ2-5 | TRBV7-2 | TGTGCCAGCGTAGCTGGTCAGAGGGAGACCCAGTACTTC | CASVAGQRETQYF
. | . | TRBJ2-2 | TRBV4-2 | TGTGCCAGCAGCCAAGGAGGAACAGGGACCGGGGAGCTGTTTTTT | CASSQGGTGTGELFF
once | . | TRBJ2-1 | TRBV5-1 | TGCGCCAGCAGCTTTATTCCCCGTCTCGGGGTTGAATTCTACAATGAGCAGTTCTTC | CASSFIPRLGVEFYNEQFF
. | TRBD1 | TRBJ1-2 | TRBV11-2 | TGTGCCAGCAGTTGGGACAGCACTAACTATGGCTACACCTTC | CASSWDSTNYGYTF
. | . | TRBJ2-6 | TRBV27 | TGTGCCAGCACCGATAGCTCTGGGGCCAACGTCCTGACTTTC | CASTDSSGANVLTF
. | TRBD1 | TRBJ1-3 | TRBV9 | TGTGCCAGCAGCGCTTATCCGACAGGGACGATAGGAAACACCATATATTTT | CASSAYPTGTIGNTIYF
. | . | TRBJ1-5 | TRBV11-2 | TGTGCCAGCAGCTTAGGGTTTGGACAGCAAAATCAGCCCCAGCATTTT | CASSLGFGQQNQPQHF
. | TRBD2 | TRBJ2-1 | TRBV7-9 | TGTGCCAGCAGCTTAGTGGGACTAGCGGTAACGAATGAGCAGTTCTTC | CASSLVGLAVTNEQFF
. | TRBD1 | TRBJ2-3 | TRBV27 | TGTGCCAGCAGTTTAGGACAGGGGACAGATACGCAGTATTTT | CASSLGQGTDTQYF